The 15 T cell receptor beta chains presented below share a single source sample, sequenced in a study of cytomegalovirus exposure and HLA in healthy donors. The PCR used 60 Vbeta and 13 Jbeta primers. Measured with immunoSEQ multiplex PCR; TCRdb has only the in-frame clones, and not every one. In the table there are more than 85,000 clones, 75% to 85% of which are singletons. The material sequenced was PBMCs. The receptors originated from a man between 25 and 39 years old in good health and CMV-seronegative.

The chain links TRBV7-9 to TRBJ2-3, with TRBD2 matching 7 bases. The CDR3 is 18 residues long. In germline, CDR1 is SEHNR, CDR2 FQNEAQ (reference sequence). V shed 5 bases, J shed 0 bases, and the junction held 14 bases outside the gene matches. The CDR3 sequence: CASSDPTRSGASTDTQYF. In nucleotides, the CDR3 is TGTGCCAGCAGCGACCCGACGAGAAGCGGGGCTAGCACAGATACGCAGTATTTT.

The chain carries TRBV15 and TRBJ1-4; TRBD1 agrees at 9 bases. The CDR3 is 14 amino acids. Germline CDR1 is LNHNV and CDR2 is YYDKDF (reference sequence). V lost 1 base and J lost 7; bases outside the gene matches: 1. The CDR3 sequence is CATSRVDRGEKLFF. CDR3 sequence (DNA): TGTGCCACCAGCAGAGTGGACAGGGGTGAAAAACTGTTTTTT.

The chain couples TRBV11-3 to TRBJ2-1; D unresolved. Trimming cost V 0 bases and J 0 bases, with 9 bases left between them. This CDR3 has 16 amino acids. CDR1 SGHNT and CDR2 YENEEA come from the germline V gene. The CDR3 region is CASSLDAVSSYNEQFF. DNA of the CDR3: TGTGCCAGCAGCTTAGATGCCGTCAGCTCCTACAATGAGCAGTTCTTC.

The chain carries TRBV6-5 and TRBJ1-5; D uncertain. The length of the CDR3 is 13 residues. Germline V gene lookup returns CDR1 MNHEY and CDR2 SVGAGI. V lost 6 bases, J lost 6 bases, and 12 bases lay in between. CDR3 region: CASRMRVAQPQHF. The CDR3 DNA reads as TGTGCCAGCAGAATGAGGGTGGCTCAGCCCCAGCATTTT.

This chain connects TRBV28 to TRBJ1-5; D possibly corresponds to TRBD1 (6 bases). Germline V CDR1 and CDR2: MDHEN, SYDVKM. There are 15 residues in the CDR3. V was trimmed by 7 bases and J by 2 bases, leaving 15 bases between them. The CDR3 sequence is CASTRGGVGNQPQHF. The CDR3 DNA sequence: TGTGCCAGCACGAGAGGGGGGGTGGGCAATCAGCCCCAGCATTTT.

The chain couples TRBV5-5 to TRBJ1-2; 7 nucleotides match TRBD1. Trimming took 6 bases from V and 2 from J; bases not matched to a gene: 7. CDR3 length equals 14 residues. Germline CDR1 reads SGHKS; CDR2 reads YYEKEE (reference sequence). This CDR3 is CASNSPGQNYGYTF. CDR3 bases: TGTGCCAGCAACTCCCCGGGACAGAACTATGGCTACACCTTC. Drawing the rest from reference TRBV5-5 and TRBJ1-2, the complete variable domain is DAGVTQSPTHLIKTRGQQVTLRCSPISGHKSVSWYQQVLGQGPQFIFQYYEKEERGRGNFPDRFSARQFPNYSSELNVNALLLGDSALYLCASNSPGQNYGYTFGSGTRLTVV.

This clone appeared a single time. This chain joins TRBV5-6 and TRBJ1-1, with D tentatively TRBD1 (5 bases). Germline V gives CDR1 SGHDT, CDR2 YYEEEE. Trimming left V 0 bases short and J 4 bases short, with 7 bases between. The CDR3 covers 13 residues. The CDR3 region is CASSLGQSTEAFF. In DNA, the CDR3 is TGTGCCAGCAGCTTGGGACAGAGCACTGAAGCTTTCTTT.

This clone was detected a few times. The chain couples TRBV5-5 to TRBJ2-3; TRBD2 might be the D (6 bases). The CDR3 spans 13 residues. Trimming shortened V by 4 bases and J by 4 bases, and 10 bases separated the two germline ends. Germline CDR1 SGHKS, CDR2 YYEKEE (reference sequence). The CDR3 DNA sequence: TGTGCCAGCAGCGGGGAGGTTCCAGATACGCAGTATTTT. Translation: CASSGEVPDTQYF.

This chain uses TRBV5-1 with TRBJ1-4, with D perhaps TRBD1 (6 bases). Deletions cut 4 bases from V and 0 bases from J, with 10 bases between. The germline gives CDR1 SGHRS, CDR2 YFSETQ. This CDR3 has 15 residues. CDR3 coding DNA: TGCGCCAGCAGCATTGGACAGTCAACTAATGAAAAACTGTTTTTT. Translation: CASSIGQSTNEKLFF.

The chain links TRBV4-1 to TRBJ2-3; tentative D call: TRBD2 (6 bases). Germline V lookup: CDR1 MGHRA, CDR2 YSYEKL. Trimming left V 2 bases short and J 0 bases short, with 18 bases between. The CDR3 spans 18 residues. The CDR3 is CASSQSAGSETSTDTQYF. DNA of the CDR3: TGCGCCAGCAGCCAAAGTGCCGGGAGTGAAACTAGCACAGATACGCAGTATTTT.

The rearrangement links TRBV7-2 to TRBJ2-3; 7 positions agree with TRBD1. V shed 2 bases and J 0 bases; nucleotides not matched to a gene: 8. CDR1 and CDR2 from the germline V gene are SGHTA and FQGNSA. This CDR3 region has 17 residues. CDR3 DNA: TGTGCCAGCAGCTTATCTATCGGGACAGCGAGCACAGATACGCAGTATTTT. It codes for CASSLSIGTASTDTQYF.

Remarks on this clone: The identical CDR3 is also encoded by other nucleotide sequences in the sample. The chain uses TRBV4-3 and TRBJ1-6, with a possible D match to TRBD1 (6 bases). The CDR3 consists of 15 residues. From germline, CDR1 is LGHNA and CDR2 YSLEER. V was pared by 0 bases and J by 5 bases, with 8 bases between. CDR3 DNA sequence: TGCGCCAGCAGCCAAGATCCAGGGGATAATTCACCCCTCCACTTT. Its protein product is CASSQDPGDNSPLHF.

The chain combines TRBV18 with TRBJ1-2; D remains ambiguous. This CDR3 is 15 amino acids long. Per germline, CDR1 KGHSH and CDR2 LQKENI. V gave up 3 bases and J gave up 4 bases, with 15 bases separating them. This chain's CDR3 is CASSPTRGGSYGYTF. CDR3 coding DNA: TGTGCCAGCTCACCTACACGAGGAGGGAGCTATGGCTACACCTTC.

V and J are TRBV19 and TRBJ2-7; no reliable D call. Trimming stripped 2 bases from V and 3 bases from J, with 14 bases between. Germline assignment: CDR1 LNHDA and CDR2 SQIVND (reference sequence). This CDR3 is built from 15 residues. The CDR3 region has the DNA TGTGCCAGTAGTATATTTAGGTCAGGTATCTACGAGCAGTACTTC. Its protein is CASSIFRSGIYEQYF. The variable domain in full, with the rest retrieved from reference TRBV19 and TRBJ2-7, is DGGITQSPKYLFRKEGQNVTLSCEQNLNHDAMYWYRQDPGQGLRLIYYSQIVNDFQKGDIAEGYSVSREKKESFPLTVTSAQKNPTAFYLCASSIFRSGIYEQYFGPGTRLTVT.

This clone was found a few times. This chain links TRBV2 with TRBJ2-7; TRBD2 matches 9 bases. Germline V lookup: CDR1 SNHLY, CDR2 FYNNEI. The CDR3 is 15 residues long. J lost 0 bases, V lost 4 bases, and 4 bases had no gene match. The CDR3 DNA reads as TGTGCCAGCAGTGTAGGAGCGGGGGGCTCCTACGAGCAGTACTTC. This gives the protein CASSVGAGGSYEQYF.